A selection of T cell receptor beta chains follows, all from one sample in a study of cytomegalovirus exposure and HLA in healthy donors. Profiling relied on immunoSEQ multiplex PCR, and the TCRdb table lists in-frame clones only, not all of them. The sample consists of under 150,000 clones, 76% of them appearing once. Sequencing was done on a sample of PBMCs. These receptors were collected from a man between 18 and 29 years old in good health and CMV-seronegative. The CDR3 runs from the conserved cysteine through the conserved F or W. Each record gives: clone size, V gene, J gene, D gene, CDR3 protein, CDR3 DNA. A D gene is named only where the DNA matches it firmly. Rows may omit the clone size; those that give it use once, few, many or a size class.

clone_size: -; v_call: TRBV19; j_call: TRBJ1-1; d_call: -; cdr3_aa: CASIRGIEAFF; cdr3_nt: TGTGCCAGTATACGGGGAATCGAAGCTTTCTTT
clone_size: few; v_call: TRBV10-3; j_call: TRBJ1-4; d_call: -; cdr3_aa: CAISDGEENEKLFF; cdr3_nt: TGTGCCATCAGTGACGGGGAAGAGAATGAAAAACTGTTTTTT
clone_size: -; v_call: TRBV30; j_call: TRBJ1-2; d_call: -; cdr3_aa: CAWSPAGKGMDGYTF; cdr3_nt: TGTGCCTGGAGCCCTGCTGGTAAGGGGATGGACGGCTACACCTTC
clone_size: -; v_call: TRBV4-1; j_call: TRBJ2-6; d_call: -; cdr3_aa: CASSPGTGVGRANVLTF; cdr3_nt: TGCGCCAGCAGCCCCGGGACGGGGGTTGGAAGGGCCAACGTCCTGACTTTC
clone_size: -; v_call: TRBV18; j_call: TRBJ1-5; d_call: TRBD1; cdr3_aa: CASSSDRDQPQHF; cdr3_nt: TGTGCCAGCTCTTCGGACAGGGACCAGCCCCAGCATTTT
clone_size: -; v_call: TRBV6-6; j_call: TRBJ2-2; d_call: TRBD1; cdr3_aa: CASATPDRVAGELFF; cdr3_nt: TGTGCCAGCGCCACCCCGGACAGGGTAGCCGGGGAGCTGTTTTTT
clone_size: -; v_call: TRBV6-6; j_call: TRBJ1-1; d_call: TRBD1; cdr3_aa: CASRTRTGAMNTEAFF; cdr3_nt: TGTGCCAGCAGAACCCGGACAGGGGCTATGAACACTGAAGCTTTCTTT
clone_size: -; v_call: TRBV6-6; j_call: TRBJ2-3; d_call: -; cdr3_aa: CASSYFARDTQYF; cdr3_nt: TGTGCCAGCAGTTACTTCGCCAGAGATACGCAGTATTTT
clone_size: -; v_call: TRBV5-4; j_call: TRBJ1-1; d_call: -; cdr3_aa: CASSSAGYSEAFF; cdr3_nt: TGTGCCAGCAGCAGTGCAGGGTACTCTGAAGCTTTCTTT
clone_size: -; v_call: TRBV11-2; j_call: TRBJ2-5; d_call: -; cdr3_aa: CASSLDLSETQYF; cdr3_nt: TGTGCCAGCAGCTTAGATCTATCGGAGACCCAGTACTTC
clone_size: -; v_call: TRBV27; j_call: TRBJ2-7; d_call: TRBD2; cdr3_aa: CASSLSRTSGRYEQYF; cdr3_nt: TGTGCCAGCAGTCTATCCCGGACTAGCGGACGATACGAGCAGTACTTC
clone_size: few; v_call: TRBV9; j_call: TRBJ2-1; d_call: -; cdr3_aa: CASSPSQSSYNEQFF; cdr3_nt: TGTGCCAGCAGCCCCTCACAGAGCTCCTACAATGAGCAGTTCTTC
clone_size: -; v_call: TRBV28; j_call: TRBJ2-7; d_call: TRBD1; cdr3_aa: CAWGRGLYEQYF; cdr3_nt: TGTGCTTGGGGCAGGGGGCTCTACGAGCAGTACTTC
clone_size: -; v_call: TRBV11-2; j_call: TRBJ1-1; d_call: TRBD1; cdr3_aa: CASSFEQGALTEAFF; cdr3_nt: TGTGCCAGCAGCTTCGAACAGGGGGCGCTGACTGAAGCTTTCTTT
clone_size: -; v_call: TRBV15; j_call: TRBJ2-1; d_call: TRBD1; cdr3_aa: CATSRGWDRDNEQFF; cdr3_nt: TGTGCCACCAGCAGAGGGTGGGACAGAGACAATGAGCAGTTCTTC
clone_size: -; v_call: TRBV7-2; j_call: TRBJ2-2; d_call: -; cdr3_aa: CASGSLAGVDTGELFF; cdr3_nt: TGTGCCAGCGGCAGCTTAGCCGGGGTTGACACCGGGGAGCTGTTTTTT
clone_size: -; v_call: TRBV25-1; j_call: TRBJ2-7; d_call: TRBD1; cdr3_aa: CASSEAGTGGGEQYF; cdr3_nt: TGTGCCAGCAGCGAGGCCGGGACAGGGGGCGGGGAGCAGTACTTC
clone_size: once; v_call: TRBV25-1; j_call: TRBJ2-2; d_call: -; cdr3_aa: CASRDYGELFF; cdr3_nt: TGTGCCAGCAGGGACTACGGGGAGCTGTTTTTT
clone_size: few; v_call: TRBV4-1; j_call: TRBJ1-1; d_call: TRBD1; cdr3_aa: CASSHMGQGEAFF; cdr3_nt: TGCGCCAGCAGCCATATGGGACAGGGGGAAGCTTTCTTT
clone_size: -; v_call: TRBV7-9; j_call: TRBJ2-3; d_call: TRBD2; cdr3_aa: CASSPVTSGREDTQYF; cdr3_nt: TGTGCCAGCAGCCCAGTGACTAGCGGGAGAGAAGATACGCAGTATTTT
clone_size: -; v_call: TRBV14; j_call: TRBJ1-2; d_call: -; cdr3_aa: CASSHGTVYGYTF; cdr3_nt: TGTGCCAGCAGCCATGGAACAGTCTATGGCTACACCTTC
clone_size: -; v_call: TRBV4-1; j_call: TRBJ2-4; d_call: TRBD1; cdr3_aa: CASSPGQTVAKNIQYF; cdr3_nt: TGCGCCAGCAGCCCGGGACAGACGGTAGCCAAAAACATTCAGTACTTC
clone_size: -; v_call: TRBV28; j_call: TRBJ1-1; d_call: -; cdr3_aa: CASRLTGNTEAFF; cdr3_nt: TGTGCCAGCAGGTTGACAGGGAACACTGAAGCTTTCTTT
clone_size: once; v_call: TRBV21-1; j_call: TRBJ2-7; d_call: -; cdr3_aa: CASSSLAGVEQYF; cdr3_nt: TGTGCCAGCAGCAGCCTAGCGGGAGTCGAGCAGTACTTC
clone_size: -; v_call: TRBV7-9; j_call: TRBJ1-2; d_call: -; cdr3_aa: CASSFGYGYTF; cdr3_nt: TGTGCCAGCAGCTTCGGCTATGGCTACACCTTC
clone_size: -; v_call: TRBV30; j_call: TRBJ1-2; d_call: -; cdr3_aa: CAWTTGLNYGYTF; cdr3_nt: TGTGCCTGGACCACAGGGTTGAACTATGGCTACACCTTC
clone_size: -; v_call: TRBV6-5; j_call: TRBJ1-1; d_call: TRBD1; cdr3_aa: CASRYGTGRTEAFF; cdr3_nt: TGTGCCAGCAGATACGGGACAGGGCGGACTGAAGCTTTCTTT
clone_size: -; v_call: TRBV7-9; j_call: TRBJ2-7; d_call: TRBD1; cdr3_aa: CASSLGTGGNEQYF; cdr3_nt: TGTGCCAGCAGCTTAGGGACAGGGGGCAACGAGCAGTACTTC
clone_size: -; v_call: TRBV9; j_call: TRBJ1-1; d_call: -; cdr3_aa: CASSVAGRVGTEAFF; cdr3_nt: TGTGCCAGCAGCGTAGCTGGCAGGGTTGGCACTGAAGCTTTCTTT
clone_size: once; v_call: TRBV9; j_call: TRBJ2-5; d_call: -; cdr3_aa: CASSAPGLETQYF; cdr3_nt: TGTGCCAGCAGCGCACCGGGACTAGAGACCCAGTACTTC
clone_size: -; v_call: TRBV7-2; j_call: TRBJ2-1; d_call: -; cdr3_aa: CASSLIRGGGPSYNEQFF; cdr3_nt: TGTGCCAGCAGCTTAATAAGGGGGGGCGGGCCGTCCTACAATGAGCAGTTCTTC
clone_size: -; v_call: TRBV5-1; j_call: TRBJ2-1; d_call: -; cdr3_aa: CASSLAEGGRRNEQFF; cdr3_nt: TGCGCCAGCAGCTTGGCCGAGGGGGGGAGGAGGAATGAGCAGTTCTTC
clone_size: -; v_call: TRBV20-1; j_call: TRBJ2-5; d_call: -; cdr3_aa: CSAARETQYF; cdr3_nt: TGCAGTGCGGCTCGCGAGACCCAGTACTTC
clone_size: -; v_call: TRBV27; j_call: TRBJ2-3; d_call: -; cdr3_aa: CASSPSSTDTQYF; cdr3_nt: TGTGCCAGCAGTCCCTCTAGCACAGATACGCAGTATTTT
clone_size: -; v_call: TRBV5-4; j_call: TRBJ2-4; d_call: -; cdr3_aa: CASSLGQGMGAKNIQYF; cdr3_nt: TGTGCCAGCAGCTTAGGGCAGGGGATGGGAGCCAAAAACATTCAGTACTTC
clone_size: -; v_call: TRBV7-2; j_call: TRBJ2-7; d_call: -; cdr3_aa: CASSHETGRSYEQYF; cdr3_nt: TGTGCCAGCAGCCACGAGACAGGGAGGTCCTACGAGCAGTACTTC